The present entry profiles one TCR beta chain with its context. This CDR3 has 17 amino acids. With 0 bases clipped from V and 7 bases from J, the junction kept 13 bases outside the gene matches. Germline CDR1 reads SGHRS; CDR2 reads YFSETQ. The data were obtained in a study of blood T cell repertoires in COVID-19. The assay was immunoSEQ multiplex PCR, and TCRdb's table has in-frame clones only and misses some. The table records 200,000 to 250,000 clones, 80% to 90% of them present only once. The clonotype originates from a woman in her thirties who had been exposed to COVID-19. Material: PBMCs or T cells enriched from blood (not recorded which). The rearrangement links TRBV5-1 to TRBJ1-1; TRBD1 aligns across 9 bases. CDR3 sequence reads: CASSLAPWDREGGEAFF. CDR3 sequence (DNA): TGCGCCAGCAGCTTGGCCCCCTGGGACAGGGAAGGGGGTGAAGCTTTCTTT.